The 15 T cell receptor beta chains below were found in one sample sequenced in a study of PD-1 blockade in classical Hodgkin lymphoma. The repertoire was sequenced with immunoSEQ multiplex PCR; TCRdb's copy has only in-frame clones and lacks some. This sample has 1,500 to 2,500 clones; roughly 76% occur once, and the top ten carry more than 8.5%. After autologous stem cell transplantation all patients relapsed, and prior brentuximab vedotin exposure differed between cohorts. Here the sequenced sample was peripheral blood mononuclear cells (PBMCs), taken at baseline. The receptors here all came from a human donor with classical Hodgkin lymphoma.

The J gene is TRBJ1-2, the V gene TRBV10-1; tentative D call: TRBD1 (6 bases). This CDR3 comprises 15 residues. Looked up from germline, CDR1 is WNHNN and CDR2 is SYGVQD (reference sequence). V lost 6 bases, J lost 0 bases, and 14 bases lay in between. The CDR3 loop reads CASRPNRDSNYGYTF. DNA for the CDR3: TGCGCCAGCAGACCCAACAGGGACTCTAACTATGGCTACACCTTC.

This clone was seen a handful of times. DNA for the CDR3: TGTGCCAGCAGCTTATTTAGCGCTGGAACCGGGGAGCTGTTTTTT. Its protein product is CASSLFSAGTGELFF. The chain is built from TRBV11-2 and TRBJ2-2, with D tentatively TRBD2 (5 bases). This CDR3 region has 15 residues. The germline V and J ends were trimmed by 2 bases and 5 bases, with 12 bases remaining between them. Germline CDR1 SGHAT, CDR2 FQNNGV. The full variable domain, with the rest looked up from reference TRBV11-2 and TRBJ2-2, is EAGVAQSPRYKIIEKRQSVAFWCNPISGHATLYWYQQILGQGPKLLIQFQNNGVVDDSQLPKDRFSAERLKGVDSTLKIQPAKLEDSAVYLCASSLFSAGTGELFFGEGSRLTVL.

By share, this clone counts as large. V and J are TRBV7-2 and TRBJ2-5; maybe TRBD2 (6 bases). This CDR3 has 15 amino acids. Trimming removed 5 bases at V and 5 bases at J, with 18 bases between. Germline values: CDR1 SGHTA, CDR2 FQGNSA. CDR3 protein: CASSPSTGVGETQYF. The CDR3 bases are TGTGCCAGCAGCCCGAGTACGGGGGTCGGGGAGACCCAGTACTTC. Drawing the rest from reference TRBV7-2 and TRBJ2-5, the complete variable domain is GAGVSQSPSNKVTEKGKDVELRCDPISGHTALYWYRQSLGQGLEFLIYFQGNSAPDKSGLPSDRFSAERTGGSVSTLTIQRTQQEDSAVYLCASSPSTGVGETQYFGPGTRLLVL.

This chain's CDR3 is CAISIDGETQYF. Written as DNA, the CDR3 is TGTGCCATCAGTATCGACGGGGAGACCCAGTACTTC. J is TRBJ2-5 and V is TRBV10-3, with no clear D. The CDR3 contains 12 residues. From germline, CDR1 is ENHRY and CDR2 SYGVKD. V gave up 5 bases and J gave up 5 bases, with 9 bases separating them.

This chain connects TRBV6-5 to TRBJ1-2; D perhaps matches TRBD1 (5 bases). Looked up from germline, CDR1 is MNHEY and CDR2 is SVGAGI. The CDR3 spans 12 residues. V was trimmed by 10 bases and J by 1 base, leaving 10 bases between them. The DNA for the CDR3 is TGTGCCACCCAGGGCGGTAACTATGGCTACACCTTC. Protein sequence: CATQGGNYGYTF.

J is TRBJ1-5 and V is TRBV5-1, with a tentative D call TRBD1 (6 bases). CDR1 SGHRS and CDR2 YFSETQ come from the germline V gene. The CDR3 has 15 amino acids. With 0 bases removed from V and 3 bases from J, the gap between germline ends came to 10 bases. The CDR3 DNA is TGCGCCAGCAGCTTGGAGACGGGGGCCAATCAGCCCCAGCATTTT. Translated: CASSLETGANQPQHF. The full variable domain, with the rest looked up from reference TRBV5-1 and TRBJ1-5, is KAGVTQTPRYLIKTRGQQVTLSCSPISGHRSVSWYQQTPGQGLQFLFEYFSETQRNKGNFPGRFSGRQFSNSRSEMNVSTLELGDSALYLCASSLETGANQPQHFGDGTRLSIL.

This chain links TRBV4-3 with TRBJ2-2; 7 bases agree with TRBD2. Looked up from germline, CDR1 is LGHNA and CDR2 is YSLEER. V lost 5 bases to trimming and J lost 6 bases; unmatched junction nucleotides: 9. This CDR3 is built from 15 residues. The CDR3: CASSSNWGRAGELFF. The CDR3 DNA is TGCGCCAGCAGCTCCAATTGGGGGAGGGCCGGGGAGCTGTTTTTT.

The gene calls are TRBV10-3 and TRBJ2-1; 11 bases fit TRBD2. Germline V gene sequence: CDR1 ENHRY, CDR2 SYGVKD. The CDR3 runs to 13 residues. Trimming at V came to 6 bases and at J to 5 bases, leaving 0 bases not matched to a gene. CDR3 region: CAIRTSGDNEQFF. The CDR3 nucleotides are TGTGCCATCAGGACTAGCGGGGACAATGAGCAGTTCTTC.

The chain has TRBV5-5 and TRBJ2-7; D is uncertain. V was shortened by 4 bases and J by 3 bases, with 5 bases between the two germline ends. The CDR3 is made up of 11 amino acids. Germline V lookup: CDR1 SGHKS, CDR2 YYEKEE (reference sequence). CDR3 DNA: TGTGCCAGCAGCCAGAGCTACGAGCAGTACTTC. It yields the protein CASSQSYEQYF.

This chain connects TRBV4-3 to TRBJ2-7; D gene ambiguous. Germline loops: CDR1 LGHNA, CDR2 YSLEER. The CDR3 totals 11 residues. V was pared by 3 bases and J by 5 bases, with 5 bases between. The CDR3 loop is CASSQSDEQYF. The CDR3 region has the DNA TGCGCCAGCAGCCAGTCGGACGAGCAGTACTTC.

This chain links TRBV4-2 with TRBJ2-1, with D perhaps matching TRBD2 (5 bases). This CDR3 is built from 15 residues. Deletions cut 0 bases from V and 6 bases from J, with 12 bases between. CDR1 and CDR2 from the germline V gene are LGHNA and YNFKEQ. As DNA, the CDR3 is TGTGCCAGCAGCCAAGATGGACTCTCCGCCAATGAGCAGTTCTTC. Translation: CASSQDGLSANEQFF.

The chain uses TRBV11-3 and TRBJ1-4; 7 nucleotides line up with TRBD1. The CDR3 has 16 amino acids. CDR1 is SGHNT and CDR2 is YENEEA in the germline V gene. With V trimmed by 5 bases and J by 6 bases, 12 bases remained unmatched. DNA for the CDR3: TGTGCCAGCAGCGCGCCAACAGGCAGGGGGTATGAAAAACTGTTTTTT. Amino acid sequence: CASSAPTGRGYEKLFF.

The V call is TRBV14, the J call TRBJ2-7; D is uncertain. The ends were cut back, 1 base at V and 0 bases at J, with 10 bases in the middle. Germline V gene data show CDR1 as SGHDN and CDR2 as FVKESK. The CDR3 is 15 amino acids. The DNA of the CDR3 is TGTGCCAGCAGCCAAGCCGGGCATTACTCCTACGAGCAGTACTTC. Translation: CASSQAGHYSYEQYF.

V is TRBV27 and J is TRBJ1-1, with a possible D match to TRBD1 (5 bases). The CDR3 extends over 14 amino acids. V lost 0 bases and J lost 1, with 6 bases in between. The germline V gene has CDR1 MNHEY and CDR2 SMNVEV (reference sequence). The CDR3 nucleotides read TGTGCCAGCAGTTTATCAGGGGCGAACACTGAAGCTTTCTTT. This codes for CASSLSGANTEAFF.

The chain uses TRBV7-2 and TRBJ1-2, with TRBD1 matching 7 bases. The CDR3 runs to 15 residues. Germline values: CDR1 SGHTA, CDR2 FQGNSA. The V and J ends lost 3 bases and 4 bases, in that order; junction bases with no gene match: 8. In DNA, the CDR3 is TGTGCCAGCAGCTTCGGACAGGCGGCGGTCTATGGCTACACCTTC. This encodes CASSFGQAAVYGYTF. The full variable domain, with the rest looked up from reference TRBV7-2 and TRBJ1-2, is GAGVSQSPSNKVTEKGKDVELRCDPISGHTALYWYRQSLGQGLEFLIYFQGNSAPDKSGLPSDRFSAERTGGSVSTLTIQRTQQEDSAVYLCASSFGQAAVYGYTFGSGTRLTVV.